These T cell receptor beta chains were read from a single sample in a study of blood T cells in healthy people across ages. TCRdb fed the 5' RACE reads into MiXCR, producing one record per CDR3 protein. The top ten clones hold about 11% of a sample with 1.5 million to 2 million distinct CDR3 sequences, about 35% of them seen once. Sequencing was carried out using blood. These receptors were collected from a woman aged 25 to 39 in good health. CDR3s include the opening cysteine and the closing phenylalanine or tryptophan. A D gene is named only where the DNA matches it firmly. Size is stated for part of the rows, as once, few or many counts, or as a class when the clone is expanded.

cdr3_aa cdr3_nt j_call d_call clone_size v_call
CASSAYGNEQFF TGTGCCAGCAGCGCCTACGGGAATGAGCAGTTCTTC TRBJ2-1 . . TRBV9
CASRTLDWGEQYF TGTGCCAGCAGAACACTAGATTGGGGAGAGCAGTACTTC TRBJ2-5 . . TRBV27
CASSPRTGYNYGYTF TGCGCCAGCAGCCCCCGCACAGGTTACAACTATGGCTACACCTTC TRBJ1-2 . few TRBV4-1
CSAEGDREMSGTEAFF TGCAGTGCCGAGGGGGACAGGGAAATGTCGGGCACTGAAGCTTTCTTT TRBJ1-1 TRBD1 few TRBV20-1
CSVRSYGYTF TGCAGTGTCCGGAGCTATGGCTACACCTTC TRBJ1-2 . many TRBV29-1
CSGRSGRGEKLFF TGCAGTGGACGCTCAGGGCGAGGAGAAAAACTGTTTTTT TRBJ1-4 . . TRBV20-1
CASSLAFDTLFPTF TGCGCCAGCAGCCTGGCGTTCGACACTCTCTTCCCGACTTTC TRBJ2-6 . . TRBV5-1
CASSQGTGGGYTF TGTGCCAGCAGCCAAGGTACAGGCGGTGGCTACACCTTC TRBJ1-2 . few TRBV3-1
CASSPDGKINQPQHF TGTGCCAGCAGCCCTGACGGAAAAATCAATCAGCCCCAGCATTTT TRBJ1-5 . . TRBV11-2
CASNLVGRLYTDTQYF TGTGCCAGCAACCTAGTAGGAAGACTATACACAGATACGCAGTATTTT TRBJ2-3 . . TRBV7-2
CSVDSGLGDLEQFF TGCAGCGTTGATAGCGGGCTAGGGGATTTGGAGCAGTTCTTC TRBJ2-1 TRBD2 many TRBV29-1
CASTRHGQGNGYTF TGTGCCAGCACCCGCCACGGACAGGGAAATGGCTACACCTTC TRBJ1-2 TRBD1 few TRBV28
CASSLVGQVAYEQYF TGTGCCAGCAGTTTAGTGGGGCAGGTAGCTTACGAGCAGTACTTC TRBJ2-7 . few TRBV27
CASSSSRGNSDAQYF TGTGCCAGCAGTTCCTCCCGGGGGAACTCAGATGCGCAGTATTTT TRBJ2-3 . . TRBV12-3/TRBV12-4
CASSLAGRSQETQYF TGCGCCAGCAGCTTGGCTGGCAGGAGCCAAGAGACCCAGTACTTC TRBJ2-5 . . TRBV5-1
CASSTSNEQYF TGTGCCAGCAGCACTTCCAACGAGCAGTACTTC TRBJ2-7 . . TRBV5-8
CASTAGPDTQYF TGTGCCAGCACCGCAGGTCCAGATACGCAGTATTTT TRBJ2-3 . few TRBV21-1
CASTPRRGSTGELFF TGTGCCAGCACCCCAAGGAGGGGCAGCACCGGGGAGCTGTTTTTT TRBJ2-2 . . TRBV12-3/TRBV12-4
CASSSNRCAGQETQYF TGTGCCAGCAGCTCAAATAGGTGTGCAGGGCAGGAGACCCAGTACTTC TRBJ2-5 . . TRBV7-9
CASSHALMSNQPQHF TGCGCCAGCAGCCATGCCCTGATGAGCAATCAGCCCCAGCATTTT TRBJ1-5 . . TRBV4-1
CASSVAIRGPSRQYF TGTGCCAGCAGCGTAGCTATAAGAGGTCCGTCCCGTCAGTACTTC TRBJ2-5 . . TRBV9
CASSESGQGKIYEQYF TGCGCCAGCAGTGAGTCGGGACAGGGGAAGATCTACGAGCAGTACTTC TRBJ2-7 TRBD1 . TRBV10-1
CSVRRGTGELFF TGCAGCGTCCGCAGGGGCACCGGGGAGCTGTTTTTT TRBJ2-2 . . TRBV29-1
CANSHSGGRDTQYF TGTGCCAACTCACACAGCGGGGGGAGAGATACGCAGTATTTT TRBJ2-3 TRBD2 . TRBV18
CASSKTVNGRSSYNEQFF TGTGCCAGCAGCAAAACGGTTAACGGGAGATCATCCTACAATGAGCAGTTCTTC TRBJ2-1 . once TRBV21-1
CASSFLVTDTQYF TGTGCCAGCAGTTTCTTAGTAACAGATACGCAGTATTTT TRBJ2-3 . few TRBV12-3/TRBV12-4
CASSVFGTNEKLFF TGTGCCAGCAGCGTATTCGGGACTAATGAAAAACTGTTTTTT TRBJ1-4 . . TRBV9
CASSRAGRALKSPHQETQYF TGCGCCAGCAGCCGAGCAGGACGGGCACTTAAGTCCCCCCACCAAGAGACCCAGTACTTC TRBJ2-5 . . TRBV4-1
CASSHSHTFSGNEQFF TGCGCCAGCAGCCACTCTCACACCTTTTCGGGCAATGAGCAGTTCTTC TRBJ2-1 . few TRBV5-1
CSARPDAYEQYF TGCAGTGCTAGACCAGATGCCTACGAGCAGTACTTC TRBJ2-7 . many TRBV20-1
CSATIGTAEAFF TGCAGTGCCACAATAGGGACGGCTGAAGCTTTCTTT TRBJ1-1 . . TRBV20-1